Below, 14 T cell receptor beta chains from the same sample are listed, as sequenced in a study of cytomegalovirus exposure and HLA in healthy donors. Primers included in the PCR were 60 Vbeta and 13 Jbeta primers. Repertoires were generated with immunoSEQ multiplex PCR, while TCRdb's copy carries only in-frame clones and drops some. This table holds roughly 73,000 clones, approximately 84% found once. Sample: PBMCs. The receptors come from a woman aged 45-65 years in good health and CMV-seronegative.

The chain is built from TRBV9 and TRBJ2-5, with 7 bases fitting TRBD1. This CDR3 is built from 16 residues. In germline, CDR1 is SGDLS, CDR2 YYNGEE. V shed 0 bases, J shed 3 bases, and the junction held 8 bases outside the gene matches. CDR3 DNA: TGTGCCAGCAGCGTAGAAGGGGGACAGTGGGAAGAGACCCAGTACTTC. Protein product: CASSVEGGQWEETQYF.

This clone was counted a few times. The rearrangement links TRBV14 to TRBJ1-6; tentatively, D is TRBD1 (6 bases). With 2 bases removed from V and 0 bases from J, the gap between germline ends came to 8 bases. The CDR3 contains 16 residues. Germline values: CDR1 SGHDN, CDR2 FVKESK. CDR3 residues: CASSQFRGSYNSPLHF. Here the CDR3 DNA reads TGTGCCAGCAGCCAATTCAGGGGCTCCTATAATTCACCCCTCCACTTT.

This rearrangement joins TRBV30 to TRBJ1-5; D remains unclear. CDR1 is GTSNPN, CDR2 SVGIG, per germline (reference sequence). Deletions cut 0 bases from V and 3 bases from J, with 12 bases between. The CDR3 totals 15 residues. The CDR3 is CAWSVLGSYNQPQHF. CDR3 DNA sequence: TGTGCCTGGAGTGTACTTGGTTCCTACAATCAGCCCCAGCATTTT.

This clone was observed once. The rearrangement uses TRBV2 and TRBJ1-2; 9 bases are a match to TRBD1. Germline assignment: CDR1 SNHLY and CDR2 FYNNEI. The CDR3 sequence is 13 residues long. After removal of 4 bases from V and 7 bases from J, the junction contained 4 bases not matched to a gene. The CDR3 sequence: CASSAQGASGYTF. The CDR3 region has the DNA TGTGCCAGCAGTGCACAGGGGGCGAGTGGCTACACCTTC.

The rearrangement joins TRBV5-5 to TRBJ2-7; TRBD2 is a possible D gene (5 bases). Looked up from germline, CDR1 is SGHKS and CDR2 is YYEKEE (reference sequence). Trimming cost V 1 base and J 4 bases, with 9 bases left between them. This CDR3 comprises 13 residues. CDR3 DNA: TGTGCCAGCAGCTTGTCAAGGACTTACGAGCAGTACTTC. Protein product: CASSLSRTYEQYF.

The chain recombines TRBV4-3 with TRBJ2-5; 8 bases line up with TRBD2. Germline loops: CDR1 LGHNA, CDR2 YSLEER. CDR3 size: 16 residues. J was trimmed by 5 bases and V by 3 bases; bases with no gene match: 11. CDR3 nucleotide sequence: TGCGCCAGCAGCCAGGTTCCGGTAGCGGGGACGGAGACCCAGTACTTC. Its protein is CASSQVPVAGTETQYF.

This chain connects TRBV6-5 to TRBJ1-5; possible D gene TRBD1, 5 bases. Germline-derived CDR1 and CDR2 are MNHEY and SVGAGI. V dropped 5 bases and J dropped 2 bases, with 7 bases sitting between them. The CDR3 sequence is 13 residues long. CDR3: CASSQGGNQPQHF. DNA of the CDR3: TGTGCCAGCAGTCAAGGGGGCAATCAGCCCCAGCATTTT.

V usage is TRBV19 and J usage is TRBJ2-3; 9 bases agree with TRBD2. The ends lost 3 bases at V and 0 bases at J; junction bases unmatched: 4. CDR3 length: 16 amino acids. Looked up from germline, CDR1 is LNHDA and CDR2 is SQIVND (reference sequence). CDR3 DNA: TGTGCCAGTAGTATCTCAGCGGGGGGAAGCACAGATACGCAGTATTTT. Its protein product is CASSISAGGSTDTQYF.

V usage is TRBV6-5 and J usage is TRBJ1-1, with 7 bases aligning to TRBD1. Germline V gene lookup returns CDR1 MNHEY and CDR2 SVGAGI. V was clipped by 5 bases and J by 5 bases; unmatched bases: 5. This CDR3 is built from 13 residues. CDR3 nucleotides: TGTGCCAGCAGTCGACAGGGTGAGACTGAAGCTTTCTTT. It specifies CASSRQGETEAFF.

The chain has TRBV27 and TRBJ1-1, with D perhaps matching TRBD1 (6 bases). The CDR3 is 13 amino acids. V was pared by 6 bases and J by 3 bases, with 11 bases between. Per germline, CDR1 MNHEY and CDR2 SMNVEV (reference sequence). CDR3 in amino acids: CASSVGADTEAFF. In nucleotides, the CDR3 is TGTGCCAGCAGCGTGGGGGCGGACACTGAAGCTTTCTTT.

The rearrangement joins TRBV21-1 to TRBJ1-2. TRBV21-1 is a pseudogene. The CDR3 is 15 amino acids. CDR3 nucleotides: TGTGCCAGCAGCAAGGGAGAGGTCCTGGGATGTGGCTACACCTTC. It is translated as CASSKGEVLGCGYTF.

The chain uses TRBV28 and TRBJ2-7; D possibly corresponds to TRBD2 (5 bases). The germline CDR1 and CDR2 sequences are MDHEN and SYDVKM. The CDR3 has 21 residues. Trimming removed 2 bases at V and 4 bases at J, with 33 bases between. CDR3: CASSLHYLERLGGYARYEQYF. The CDR3 nucleotides read TGTGCCAGCAGTTTACATTACTTGGAAAGGCTAGGAGGTTACGCGCGATACGAGCAGTACTTC. Variable domain in full (rest from reference TRBV28 and TRBJ2-7): DVKVTQSSRYLVKRTGEKVFLECVQDMDHENMFWYRQDPGLGLRLIYFSYDVKMKEKGDIPEGYSVSREKKERFSLILESASTNQTSMYLCASSLHYLERLGGYARYEQYFGPGTRLTVT.

This clone has only a few counts. The chain carries TRBV28 and TRBJ1-5, with D tentatively TRBD1 (5 bases). Germline CDR1 MDHEN, CDR2 SYDVKM. V was cut by 6 bases and J by 3 bases, with 15 bases left in between. The CDR3 is 15 amino acids. CDR3 in amino acids: CASRRPTGHNQPQHF. The CDR3 DNA follows: TGTGCCAGCAGGCGTCCTACAGGTCACAATCAGCCCCAGCATTTT. The whole variable domain, filled in from reference TRBV28 and TRBJ1-5, reads DVKVTQSSRYLVKRTGEKVFLECVQDMDHENMFWYRQDPGLGLRLIYFSYDVKMKEKGDIPEGYSVSREKKERFSLILESASTNQTSMYLCASRRPTGHNQPQHFGDGTRLSIL.

The chain recombines TRBV7-8 with TRBJ2-1; 11 nucleotides agree with TRBD2. J lost 5 bases, V lost 5 bases, and 8 bases had no gene match. Germline loops: CDR1 SGHVS, CDR2 FQNEAQ. CDR3 size: 16 residues. CDR3 region: CASSDHAGLADNEQFF. The CDR3 bases are TGTGCCAGCAGCGATCACGCGGGACTAGCGGACAATGAGCAGTTCTTC. The whole variable domain, remainder taken from reference TRBV7-8 and TRBJ2-1, is GAGVSQSPRYKVAKRGQDVALRCDPISGHVSLFWYQQALGQGPEFLTYFQNEAQLDKSGLPSDRFFAERPEGSVSTLKIQRTQQEDSAVYLCASSDHAGLADNEQFFGPGTRLTVL.